This TCR beta chain was sequenced for a study of blood T cell repertoires in COVID-19. Overall study context: PBMCs, B-cell-depleted T cells, or T cells were the source of the cDNA or gDNA that made up the material.

The germline CDR1 and CDR2 sequences are LNHDA and SQIVND (reference sequence). Trimming cost V 1 base and J 3 bases, with 11 bases left between them. CDR3 length: 15 residues. Produced via immunoSEQ multiplex PCR; TCRdb's table is partial and in-frame only. This repertoire shows roughly 250,000 clones, about 80% found once; its top ten account for approximately 14%. Recruited during active infection, patients (from Seattle) were subsequently followed longitudinally. This sequence was found in a person aged 70 to 85 with COVID-19, enrolled during active disease. Sequenced sample: peripheral blood. V and J are TRBV19 and TRBJ2-3; maybe TRBD1 (5 bases). DNA of the CDR3: TGTGCCAGTAGTATAGGCAGGGCCAGGACAGATACGCAGTATTTT. Its translation: CASSIGRARTDTQYF. Looking up the rest from reference TRBV19 and TRBJ2-3 gives the full variable domain: DGGITQSPKYLFRKEGQNVTLSCEQNLNHDAMYWYRQDPGQGLRLIYYSQIVNDFQKGDIAEGYSVSREKKESFPLTVTSAQKNPTAFYLCASSIGRARTDTQYFGPGTRLTVL.